The rows below give T cell receptor beta chains drawn from one sample of a study of siplizumab effects on memory and regulatory T cells. Sequenced by immunoSEQ multiplex PCR; TCRdb stores in-frame clones only, minus some. Of about 100,000 clones listed, 90% to 95% are singletons. Sequencing was carried out using CD4+ T cells sorted from blood. The receptors stem from a human donor in good health. Each CDR3 is given with its conserved first and last residue. D genes are given only for firm matches. Expanded clones are given a class, and other clones once, few, many or no size at all.

cdr3_nt: TGTGCCAGCAGCTTACAACTAGCGGGAAACTACGAGCAGTACTTC
cdr3_aa: CASSLQLAGNYEQYF
v_call: TRBV7-9
clone_size: -
d_call: TRBD2
j_call: TRBJ2-7

cdr3_nt: TGCAGCGTTGAAGACCCTAGGGGATTCTTTACAGATACGCAGTATTTT
cdr3_aa: CSVEDPRGFFTDTQYF
v_call: TRBV29-1
clone_size: -
d_call: -
j_call: TRBJ2-3

cdr3_nt: TGTGCCAGCAGCTTAATCACAGGGTCTACCGGGGAGCTGTTTTTT
cdr3_aa: CASSLITGSTGELFF
v_call: TRBV7-9
clone_size: -
d_call: -
j_call: TRBJ2-2

cdr3_nt: TGTGCCAGCAGTGAATTTGACAGAGAGCAGTACTTC
cdr3_aa: CASSEFDREQYF
v_call: TRBV25-1
clone_size: -
d_call: -
j_call: TRBJ2-7

cdr3_nt: TGTGCCAGCAGTGGTGGGACTAGCGGGAACTTCGAGCAGTACTTC
cdr3_aa: CASSGGTSGNFEQYF
v_call: TRBV6-5
clone_size: -
d_call: TRBD2
j_call: TRBJ2-7

cdr3_nt: TGTGCCAGCAGAAAAGGGGGCGATGGAAACACCATATATTTT
cdr3_aa: CASRKGGDGNTIYF
v_call: TRBV2
clone_size: -
d_call: TRBD1
j_call: TRBJ1-3

cdr3_nt: TGCGCCAGCAGAATCCGGGAAATAAACACCGGGGAGCTGTTTTTT
cdr3_aa: CASRIREINTGELFF
v_call: TRBV5-1
clone_size: few
d_call: -
j_call: TRBJ2-2

cdr3_nt: TGTGCCAGCAAACTAACCCTCAGAGACCCGAGCTCCTACGAGCAGTACTTC
cdr3_aa: CASKLTLRDPSSYEQYF
v_call: TRBV5-5
clone_size: -
d_call: -
j_call: TRBJ2-7

cdr3_nt: TGCGCCAGCAGCCGAATACTAGTGGGCGGCACCGGGGAGCTGTTTTTT
cdr3_aa: CASSRILVGGTGELFF
v_call: TRBV4-1
clone_size: once
d_call: -
j_call: TRBJ2-2

cdr3_nt: TGCAGCGTTGAGGGGACAGGGGAGGGAGATACGCAGTATTTT
cdr3_aa: CSVEGTGEGDTQYF
v_call: TRBV29-1
clone_size: -
d_call: TRBD1
j_call: TRBJ2-3

cdr3_nt: TGCGCCAGCAGCTTGAACACCGGGGAGCTGTTTTTT
cdr3_aa: CASSLNTGELFF
v_call: TRBV5-1
clone_size: -
d_call: -
j_call: TRBJ2-2

cdr3_nt: TGTGCCAGTAGGCGTCCCGACAGGAACGAAGCTAACTATGGCTACACCTTC
cdr3_aa: CASRRPDRNEANYGYTF
v_call: TRBV19
clone_size: -
d_call: -
j_call: TRBJ1-2

cdr3_nt: TGTGCCAGTAGTGTGAGAATCACAGATACGCAGTATTTT
cdr3_aa: CASSVRITDTQYF
v_call: TRBV19
clone_size: -
d_call: -
j_call: TRBJ2-3

cdr3_nt: TGTGCCAGCACCCCAGTTGCGGGGAGCTCCTACGAGCAGTACTTC
cdr3_aa: CASTPVAGSSYEQYF
v_call: TRBV27
clone_size: -
d_call: -
j_call: TRBJ2-7

cdr3_nt: TGCGCCAGCAGTGATTACGCTAATCATGGCTACACCTTC
cdr3_aa: CASSDYANHGYTF
v_call: TRBV10-1
clone_size: -
d_call: -
j_call: TRBJ1-2

cdr3_nt: TGCGCCAGCAGCCAAGGCCTAGCGGGAGGAAATGAGCAGTTCTTC
cdr3_aa: CASSQGLAGGNEQFF
v_call: TRBV4-1
clone_size: -
d_call: TRBD2
j_call: TRBJ2-1

cdr3_nt: TGTGCCAGCATACCGGACCTGACATCTGAGACCCAGTACTTC
cdr3_aa: CASIPDLTSETQYF
v_call: TRBV6-1
clone_size: -
d_call: -
j_call: TRBJ2-5

cdr3_nt: TGCGGGAGGACAGGGAGGGCTGGCTACACCTTC
cdr3_aa: CGRTGRAGYTF
v_call: TRBV20-1
clone_size: -
d_call: TRBD1
j_call: TRBJ1-2

cdr3_nt: TGTGCCTGGAGTGGGAACTCCTATAATTCACCCCTCCACTTT
cdr3_aa: CAWSGNSYNSPLHF
v_call: TRBV30
clone_size: -
d_call: -
j_call: TRBJ1-6

cdr3_nt: TGTGCCTGGGGTAGGACACCGAATTCACCCCTCCACTTT
cdr3_aa: CAWGRTPNSPLHF
v_call: TRBV30
clone_size: -
d_call: -
j_call: TRBJ1-6

cdr3_nt: TGTGCCAGCAGTCGACAGTTCCAAGAGACCCAGTACTTC
cdr3_aa: CASSRQFQETQYF
v_call: TRBV6-5
clone_size: -
d_call: -
j_call: TRBJ2-5

cdr3_nt: TGTGCCAGCAGGGCTAGCGGGCACTACAATGAGCAGTTCTTC
cdr3_aa: CASRASGHYNEQFF
v_call: TRBV6-1
clone_size: -
d_call: TRBD2
j_call: TRBJ2-1

cdr3_nt: TGTGCCAGCAGTCGGAATCAAGGCGAAAAACTGTTTTTT
cdr3_aa: CASSRNQGEKLFF
v_call: TRBV11-1
clone_size: -
d_call: -
j_call: TRBJ1-4

cdr3_nt: TGTGCCAGCAGCTTTGGGACAGTGAATGAAAAACTGTTTTTT
cdr3_aa: CASSFGTVNEKLFF
v_call: TRBV5-5
clone_size: -
d_call: TRBD1
j_call: TRBJ1-4

cdr3_nt: TGTGCCAGCTCACCCTCGCAGCCCTACGAGCAGTACTTC
cdr3_aa: CASSPSQPYEQYF
v_call: TRBV18
clone_size: -
d_call: -
j_call: TRBJ2-7

cdr3_nt: TGCGCCAGCAGCTCCGCAGGGACACCCAACTATGGCTACACCTTC
cdr3_aa: CASSSAGTPNYGYTF
v_call: TRBV5-1
clone_size: -
d_call: -
j_call: TRBJ1-2

cdr3_nt: TGTGCCAGCAGTTCCCCGGGACAGCAATCCTACGAGCAGTACTTC
cdr3_aa: CASSSPGQQSYEQYF
v_call: TRBV28
clone_size: -
d_call: TRBD1
j_call: TRBJ2-7

cdr3_nt: TGTGCCAGCAGCTTACAGGGGCCCTTGGGTAATGAAAAACTGTTTTTT
cdr3_aa: CASSLQGPLGNEKLFF
v_call: TRBV5-4
clone_size: -
d_call: TRBD1
j_call: TRBJ1-4

cdr3_nt: TGTGCCAGCAGCCCGGACAGGAACTATGGCTACACCTTC
cdr3_aa: CASSPDRNYGYTF
v_call: TRBV5-8
clone_size: few
d_call: TRBD1
j_call: TRBJ1-2

cdr3_nt: TGTGCCTGGAGTGTACAGGGGGGTCAGCCCCAGCATTTT
cdr3_aa: CAWSVQGGQPQHF
v_call: TRBV30
clone_size: -
d_call: TRBD1
j_call: TRBJ1-5

cdr3_nt: TGTGCCAGCTACAATGAGCAGTTCTTC
cdr3_aa: CASYNEQFF
v_call: TRBV6-4
clone_size: -
d_call: -
j_call: TRBJ2-1

cdr3_nt: TGTGCCAGCAGCAAATGGCAGGACGCCGCCGGGGAGCTGTTTTTT
cdr3_aa: CASSKWQDAAGELFF
v_call: TRBV21-1
clone_size: -
d_call: -
j_call: TRBJ2-2

cdr3_nt: TGCGCCAGCAGCCAAGGGCAGAATGCCTACGAGCAGTACTTC
cdr3_aa: CASSQGQNAYEQYF
v_call: TRBV4-1
clone_size: -
d_call: -
j_call: TRBJ2-7

cdr3_nt: TGCGCCAGCAGCTTCCGTCTACAGGGTCTGAGCAATCAGCCCCAGCATTTT
cdr3_aa: CASSFRLQGLSNQPQHF
v_call: TRBV4-1
clone_size: -
d_call: -
j_call: TRBJ1-5

cdr3_nt: TGTGCCAGCAGCGTAGGACTAACGCGAGACACCGGGGAGCTGTTTTTT
cdr3_aa: CASSVGLTRDTGELFF
v_call: TRBV9
clone_size: -
d_call: -
j_call: TRBJ2-2

cdr3_nt: TGTGCCAGCAGGGGGCCTGAGGGAGAGGAGCAGCCCCAGCATTTT
cdr3_aa: CASRGPEGEEQPQHF
v_call: TRBV2
clone_size: -
d_call: -
j_call: TRBJ1-5

cdr3_nt: TGTGCCAGCAGCTTAGGACAACTAAATTCACCCCTCCACTTT
cdr3_aa: CASSLGQLNSPLHF
v_call: TRBV7-9
clone_size: -
d_call: -
j_call: TRBJ1-6

cdr3_nt: TGTGCCAGCAGAGAAAGCGGAACCTACGAGCAGTACTTC
cdr3_aa: CASRESGTYEQYF
v_call: TRBV6-5
clone_size: -
d_call: -
j_call: TRBJ2-7

cdr3_nt: TGTGCCAGCAGCTTGGAGGAAGTCCACAATGAGCAGTTCTTC
cdr3_aa: CASSLEEVHNEQFF
v_call: TRBV5-4
clone_size: -
d_call: -
j_call: TRBJ2-1

cdr3_nt: TGTGCCAGCAGTTCCCGTAGGGGTTTCACGAACACCGGGGAGCTGTTTTTT
cdr3_aa: CASSSRRGFTNTGELFF
v_call: TRBV27
clone_size: -
d_call: -
j_call: TRBJ2-2

cdr3_nt: TGCGCCAGCAGCCCGGGGGACCGTGCCTACGAGCAGTACTTC
cdr3_aa: CASSPGDRAYEQYF
v_call: TRBV5-1
clone_size: -
d_call: -
j_call: TRBJ2-7